This T cell receptor (beta chain) was recovered during a study of spatial heterogeneity in lung cancer. Study-wide context: Sequences of the beta chain were consistently detected in greater numbers than alpha-chain sequences.

The time point was: sample taken at primary tumor resection. A total of about 73 untreated early-stage non-small cell lung cancer patients served as donors. No cell sorting; template was whole RNA from tumor, lung tissue or PBMC. TCRdb recomputed calls from the 5' RACE reads with MiXCR, one row per CDR3 protein. The table lists about 100,000 distinct CDR3 sequences, about 4.6% of them singletons, with less than 25% in the top ten. Findings and limits, study-wide: Tumors with more nonsynonymous mutations had more expanded intratumoral alpha and beta TCRs.

Germline V gene lookup returns CDR1 MDHEN and CDR2 SYDVKM. The CDR3 has 14 residues. V shed 6 bases and J shed 0 bases, with 11 bases lying between them. This clonotype appeared many times. Its specificity is not known. The starting material was lung tumor tissue, obtained at surgery. The gene calls are TRBV28 and TRBJ2-5; D is ambiguous. The clonotype comes from a male donor with early-stage non-small cell lung cancer. The CDR3 nucleotides are TGTGCCAGCAGCCTGGCGTCCCACCAAGAGACCCAGTACTTC. Its protein product is CASSLASHQETQYF.